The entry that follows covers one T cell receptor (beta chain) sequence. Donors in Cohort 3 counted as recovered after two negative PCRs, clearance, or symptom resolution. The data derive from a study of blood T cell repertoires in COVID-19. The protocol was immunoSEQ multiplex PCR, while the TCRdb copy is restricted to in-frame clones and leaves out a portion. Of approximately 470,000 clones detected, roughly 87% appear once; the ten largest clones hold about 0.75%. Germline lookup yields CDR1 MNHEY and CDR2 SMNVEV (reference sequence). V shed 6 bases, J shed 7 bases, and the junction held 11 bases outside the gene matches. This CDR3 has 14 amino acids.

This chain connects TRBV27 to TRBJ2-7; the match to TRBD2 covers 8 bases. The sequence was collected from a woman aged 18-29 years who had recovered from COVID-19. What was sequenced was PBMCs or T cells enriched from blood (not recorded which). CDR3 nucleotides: TGTGCCAGCAGCCCTGGACTAGCTGGATGGGAGCAGTACTTC. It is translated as CASSPGLAGWEQYF.